This T cell receptor beta chain came from a study of T cells in Graves' hyperthyroidism and ophthalmopathy (dated by TCRdb to between 2018 and 2020). With respect to the entire study: Peripheral blood samples were taken at initial diagnosis, before any treatment was given. A discovery cohort of around 100 patients, roughly 43 with Graves' ophthalmopathy and approximately 55 with stable Graves' hyperthyroidism, was used to find distinguishing TCR V-J signatures. Prospective prediction of ophthalmopathy was tested in an independent validation cohort of approximately 19 hyperthyroidism patients and around 16 patients who later progressed to ophthalmopathy. The roughly 100 discovery patients were randomly divided into training and test sets at a 7:3 ratio. In about 6 Graves' hyperthyroidism patients, the study also compared T-cell repertoires from thyroid tissue with T-cell repertoires from blood. After sampling, hyperthyroidism patients received methimazole starting at 30 mg daily, and ophthalmopathy patients received high-dose intravenous methylprednisolone. The paper describes TCR Vbeta CDR3 sequencing of 135 peripheral blood samples, made up of 43 ophthalmopathy patients, approximately 73 hyperthyroidism patients and some 17 progressor patients. Summary of the overall study and its limitations: In cross-validation, a model built on a 13 V-J signature told ophthalmopathy apart from stable hyperthyroidism with approximately 90% sensitivity and around 84% specificity, and in testing the same model reached 80%/75%. Blood samples also contained most of the expanded thyroid clonotypes (frequency above 0.001), which suggests that blood repertoires may reflect thyroid immune responses. No statistical method was used to fix the sample size in advance, and group allocation was not hidden from the investigators. In validation, the model predicted progression to ophthalmopathy with roughly 70% sensitivity and 72% to 75% specificity, a median of approximately 6.5 months before onset.

The TCR beta CDR3 regions were amplified from RNA transcripts. The TCR CDR3 was subjected to a first round of RT-PCR using the HTBI primer set and the Qiagen OneStep RT-PCR kit. A second multiplex PCR round built the libraries, followed by size selection and purification. Sequencing of the libraries was done on an Illumina HiSeq2000 using paired-end 100 bp reads. The study's processing was this. SOAPnuke was used to process the raw data, removing reads that contained adapters or uncalled bases, had a mean Phred below 15, or lacked an exact match to the constant primer or identifier. COPE v1.2.5 was used to merge high-quality paired reads, and clonotypes were defined as unique nucleotide sequences. MiTCR v1.1 was used to align the clonotypes against IMGT TRBV, TRBD and TRBJ reference segments. Only V-J combinations with frequency above 0.0001, covering roughly 99% of repertoires, were analysed. The TCS score was defined as the ratio of F50 (clonal expansion) to E x V (chaos), calculated using BLOSUM62-based TCRdist between CDR3 peptides within each V-J. Welch's t-statistics and random forest reduced 500 to 650 V-J features to roughly 13, which were used in a naive Bayes classifier (R e1071). Through fastp at Q25 and MiXCR, TCRdb rebuilt clones from the public reads, retaining in-frame beta chains. Each entry merges the rows of one CDR3 protein and shows their most common DNA and genes. These V and J calls derive from TCRdb rather than the authors' analysis. The sample table records approximately 600,000 distinct CDR3 sequences; less than 25% of these occur just once. Approximately 30% of the sample is in the top ten clones.

Measured from the cysteine to the phenylalanine, the CDR3 is 13 residues long. The kept DNA is CDR3 alone, 39 bases in frame from the first base. From the germline V gene (reference sequence), CDR1 is GTSNPN and CDR2 is SVGIG. Relative to germline, V is 2 bases shorter and J is 1 base shorter, with 8 bases between their ends. Ophthalmopathy patients had moderately to severely active disease, with a Clinical Activity Score of 3 or more, a NOSPECS grade of 4 or more, and a disease duration of less than 3 months. Exclusion was applied to patients with uncontrolled infections, other autoimmune diseases, pregnancy or lactation. Diagnoses were based on clinical symptoms, serum thyroxine and TRAb, thyroid ultrasound and orbital computed tomography. PBMCs were separated from about 10 ml of fresh peripheral blood using Ficoll-Paque density gradient centrifugation. Trizol reagent was used to extract total RNA, and RNA quality was then checked on an Agilent 2100 Bioanalyzer.

This clonotype was detected ten times or more. Its antigen specificity is not known. Base qualities were left out, and no much larger clone turns up one base away. The sequence links TRBV30 to TRBJ1-1; the D gene cannot be named for sure. This clonotype was obtained from a man aged 25-40 years with Graves' ophthalmopathy. Sequencing input: blood. The CDR3: CAWSSQANTEAFF. The DNA is TGTGCCTGGAGTTCCCAAGCGAACACTGAAGCTTTCTTT.